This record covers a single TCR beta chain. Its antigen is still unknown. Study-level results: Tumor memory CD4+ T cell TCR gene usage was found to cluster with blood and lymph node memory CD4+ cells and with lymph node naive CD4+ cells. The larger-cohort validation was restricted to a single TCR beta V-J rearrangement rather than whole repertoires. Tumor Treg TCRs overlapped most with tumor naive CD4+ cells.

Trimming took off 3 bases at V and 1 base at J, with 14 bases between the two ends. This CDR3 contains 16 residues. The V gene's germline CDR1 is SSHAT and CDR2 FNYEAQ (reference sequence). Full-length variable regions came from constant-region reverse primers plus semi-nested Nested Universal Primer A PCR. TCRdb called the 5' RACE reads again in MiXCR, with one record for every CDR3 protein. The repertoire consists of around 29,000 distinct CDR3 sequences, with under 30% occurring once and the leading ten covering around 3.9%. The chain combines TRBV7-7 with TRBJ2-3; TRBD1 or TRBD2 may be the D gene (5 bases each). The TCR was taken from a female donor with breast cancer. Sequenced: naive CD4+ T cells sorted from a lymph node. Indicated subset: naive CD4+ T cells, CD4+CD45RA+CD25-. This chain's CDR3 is CASSLGPRGGTDTQYF. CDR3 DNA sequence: TGTGCCAGCAGCTTGGGACCCCGAGGGGGCACAGATACGCAGTATTTT.